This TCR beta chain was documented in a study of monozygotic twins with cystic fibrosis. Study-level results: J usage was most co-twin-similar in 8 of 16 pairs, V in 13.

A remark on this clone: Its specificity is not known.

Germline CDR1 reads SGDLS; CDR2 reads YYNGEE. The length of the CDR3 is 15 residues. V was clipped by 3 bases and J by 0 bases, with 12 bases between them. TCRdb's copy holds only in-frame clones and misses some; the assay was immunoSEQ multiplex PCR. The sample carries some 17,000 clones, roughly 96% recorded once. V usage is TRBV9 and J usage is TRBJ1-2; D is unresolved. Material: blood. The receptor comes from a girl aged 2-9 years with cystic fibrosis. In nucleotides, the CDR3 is TGTGCCAGCAGCGCCTCAGACGGAGCTAACTATGGCTACACCTTC. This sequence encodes CASSASDGANYGYTF.